One TCR beta chain is described in this entry. This clonotype was picked up a small number of times. The antigen this receptor binds is unknown. No base quality values were provided; no much bigger clone lies one nucleotide off. The data were obtained in a study of spatial heterogeneity in lung cancer (dated by TCRdb to between 2018 and 2021). In the study overall: Donors were 72 patients with early-stage, untreated non-small cell lung cancer from the lung TRACERx cohort. In non-small cell lung cancer, the study made a quantitative comparison of TCR alpha and beta repertoires among multiple tumor regions, matched nontumor lung and blood. TCR repertoire features were related to nonsynonymous mutation counts determined by whole-exome sequencing of tumor tissue. Follow-up PBMC samples were sequenced whenever available, with a median time to follow-up of around 24 months after resection. In the raw uncorrected reads, each unique combination of TCR and UMI appeared on average more than ten times. Beta-chain transcripts were consistently detected in greater numbers than alpha-chain transcripts, which likely reflects a higher abundance of beta-chain transcripts. Both alpha and beta chains were TCR-sequenced in roughly 200 tumor regions, approximately 64 matched nontumor lung samples and more than 50 PBMC samples obtained at surgery. The investigation overall reported the following: Additional single-cell paired TCR alpha and beta sequencing was considered necessary to confirm, at a functional level, the hypothesis that regional TCRs recognize regional mutations. Comparisons of baseline and follow-up blood repertoires included only approximately 13 patients. Ubiquitous expanded tumor TCRs were detected in blood more often at tumor resection than at routine follow-up.

In light of the paper, this sample's time point label describes: blood at routine non-recurrence follow-up after resection. For TCR sequencing, whole RNA was extracted from tumor and nontumor lung tissue, or from cryopreserved PBMC samples, and no cell sorting was done. Patients were selected for TCR sequencing only if sufficient RNA was available from at least two tumor regions. The CDR3 runs 16 residues from the cysteine to the phenylalanine. The entry retains the CDR3 DNA only, 48 bases that are in frame from base 1. According to the germline V gene (reference sequence), CDR1 reads MNHEY and CDR2 reads SMNVEV. V was cut back by 10 bases and J by 4 bases, leaving a gap of 25 bases between them. The library came from 5' RACE. Sequencing instrument: NextSeq 500. The TCR library protocol attached a unique molecular identifier to each TCR cDNA molecule to allow correction of PCR and sequencing errors. Per the original workflow: TCR identification, UMI-based error correction and CDR3 extraction were performed with Decombinator tools. Expanded TCRs were defined as those above a frequency of 2 per 1,000, corresponding to the top 1% of the tumor frequency distribution. Renyi diversity was calculated using the R vegan package after each repertoire was subsampled 100 times to 5,000 TCRs. CDR3 similarity networks were built from amino acid triplet string-kernel similarity, with CDR3s being connected when pairwise similarity was above 0.82. TCRdb reran the public reads through fastp at Q25 and MiXCR, keeping productive beta chains. Rows are unified per CDR3 protein, each entry keeping the most common DNA and genes. These V and J calls derive from TCRdb rather than the authors' analysis. The sample records about 120,000 distinct CDR3 sequences, 12% of which are singletons. The top ten hold roughly 15% of the sample.

This clonotype originated in a male donor with early-stage non-small cell lung cancer. The sample was PBMCs, taken at follow-up. The chain joins TRBV27 to TRBJ1-2; TRBD1 might be the D gene, on 5 matching bases. The bases read TGTGCCACCACTCCGGTTTTCGGGGGAGTCTTCTATGGCTACACCTTC. Protein translation: CATTPVFGGVFYGYTF.